This T cell receptor beta chain was identified in a study of cytomegalovirus exposure and HLA in healthy donors. Overall study: Among the 400 or so donors who were genotyped, roughly 86% fell in the genetic ancestry cluster that is associated with self-reported Caucasian donors.

The PCR was carried out with 60 Vbeta primers and 13 Jbeta primers. TCRdb keeps only in-frame clones here, not all; method: immunoSEQ multiplex PCR. The table lists some 180,000 clones, over 75% of them singletons. This CDR3 comprises 14 residues. CDR1 is MNHEY and CDR2 is SMNVEV in the germline V gene (reference sequence). V shed 8 bases and J 5 bases; nucleotides not matched to a gene: 9. Of note for this clone: As yet, its antigen is unknown.

General observations from the study: HLA-A and HLA-B allele assignments for most subjects were reportedly predicted accurately using TCR beta sequences. V- and J-gene trimming in TCR beta was tied to a missense DCLRE1C variant by an analysis performed later. Analysis performed later found around 15,000 TCR beta sequences associated with HLA alleles at 0.05 false discovery rate.

The chain couples TRBV27 to TRBJ2-5, with 9 bases fitting TRBD1. This sequence originates from a woman aged 45-65 years in good health and CMV-seronegative. Specimen: PBMCs. CDR3 nucleotide sequence: TGTGCCAGCGGGAAACAGGGGGCTGGTGAGACCCAGTACTTC. Its protein product is CASGKQGAGETQYF.